The next 27 T cell receptor beta chains were all read from a single sample in a study of CD8 T cells in ankylosing spondylitis. TCRdb itself ran the 5' RACE reads through MiXCR, one entry per CDR3 protein. This table holds 200,000 to 300,000 distinct CDR3 sequences, roughly 8.2% found once. The sequencing input was blood, either unsorted or a sorted T cell fraction (not recorded which). These receptors all stem from a female donor with ankylosing spondylitis or in good health (not recorded which).

In its sample, this clonotype was seen many times. The chain employs TRBV7-2 and TRBJ2-3; 8 bases fit TRBD2. Germline V gene lookup returns CDR1 SGHTA and CDR2 FQGNSA. Trimming removed 0 bases from V and 1 base from J; junction bases left unmatched: 0. This CDR3 contains 15 residues. The CDR3 coding sequence is TGTGCCAGCAGCTTAGCACTAGCGGGCACAGATACGCAGTATTTT. Translating gives CASSLALAGTDTQYF.

This clonotype was detected ten times or more. V gene TRBV6-6 combines with J gene TRBJ2-7, with a possible D match to TRBD2 (7 bases). The CDR3 sequence is 13 residues long. Germline lookup yields CDR1 MNHNY and CDR2 SVGAGI (reference sequence). V dropped 6 bases and J dropped 6 bases, with 15 bases sitting between them. In DNA form, the CDR3 reads TGTGCCAGCAGAGGGGGGGTCCGGGGCGAGCAGTACTTC. It yields the protein CASRGGVRGEQYF.

This clonotype has a count of ten or more. The V and J genes are TRBV15 and TRBJ2-5, with a weak D call TRBD2 (5 bases). Germline-derived CDR1 and CDR2 are LNHNV and YYDKDF (reference sequence). CDR3 length: 15 amino acids. V shed 0 bases and J shed 5 bases, with 13 bases lying between them. CDR3 DNA sequence: TGTGCCACCAGCAGAGAGTTTCGGGAAAGGGAGACCCAGTACTTC. Its protein is CATSREFRERETQYF.

This clonotype was detected many times. The chain couples TRBV20-1 to TRBJ1-2, with 9 bases identical to TRBD1. Germline values: CDR1 DFQATT, CDR2 SNEGSKA (reference sequence). CDR3 size: 17 residues. V was pared by 4 bases and J by 7 bases, with 19 bases of the junction left unmatched. CDR3 region: CSAKGGGGTGSFGGYTF. CDR3 DNA sequence: TGCAGTGCTAAAGGGGGTGGGGGGACAGGGAGCTTTGGTGGCTACACCTTC.

There are many counts of this clonotype. This chain uses TRBV20-1 with TRBJ2-6, with D hard to call. Per germline, CDR1 DFQATT and CDR2 SNEGSKA (reference sequence). This CDR3 is built from 13 residues. Between the trimmed V and J ends, which lost 3 bases and 0 bases, there was a span of 3 bases. The CDR3 DNA sequence: TGCAGTGCTAGCGGCTCTGGGGCCAACGTCCTGACTTTC. The encoded protein is CSASGSGANVLTF.

This clonotype was observed many times. Here the CDR3 DNA reads TGCAGTGCTAATCTAGCGGGAGGAACAAGGGTGGAGCAGTACTTC. This translates into CSANLAGGTRVEQYF. V and J are TRBV20-1 and TRBJ2-7; 11 nucleotides match TRBD2. The V gene's germline CDR1 is DFQATT and CDR2 SNEGSKA (reference sequence). The CDR3 covers 15 residues. V was pared by 4 bases and J by 7 bases, with 12 bases of the junction left unmatched.

This clonotype was recorded at least ten times. The gene calls are TRBV29-1 and TRBJ1-2, with a possible D match to TRBD1 (5 bases). The CDR3 sequence is 14 residues long. Germline V lookup: CDR1 SQVTM, CDR2 ANQGSEA. The ends were cut back, 2 bases at V and 1 base at J, with 11 bases in the middle. The CDR3 protein is CSVEMGPINYGYTF. In nucleotides, the CDR3 is TGCAGCGTTGAAATGGGGCCCATTAACTATGGCTACACCTTC.

This clonotype was counted many times. V gene TRBV20-1 combines with J gene TRBJ2-5; 9 nucleotides align to TRBD1. The germline V gene encodes CDR1 DFQATT and CDR2 SNEGSKA (reference sequence). This CDR3 comprises 13 residues. Germline trimming cut 5 bases from V and 4 bases from J; bases unmatched to any gene: 5. CDR3 sequence: CSAGGQGGETQYF. The DNA of the CDR3 is TGCAGTGCTGGGGGACAGGGCGGAGAGACCCAGTACTTC.

There are many counts of this clonotype. The J gene is TRBJ1-1, the V gene TRBV5-1, with a possible D match to TRBD1 (6 bases). The V and J ends lost 2 bases and 7 bases respectively, with 12 bases between them. CDR3 length: 13 amino acids. CDR1 and CDR2 (germline): SGHRS, YFSETQ. CDR3 sequence (DNA): TGCGCCAGCAGCTTATACAGGGTCGATGAAGCTTTCTTT. It specifies CASSLYRVDEAFF.

This clonotype was picked up many times. The chain employs TRBV6-2 or TRBV6-3 and TRBJ2-1; D may be TRBD1 or TRBD2 (5 bases each). Germline CDR1 MNHEY, CDR2 SVGEGT. V dropped 7 bases and J dropped 6 bases, with 13 bases sitting between them. CDR3 length: 13 residues. CDR3 loop: CASTTGTTNEQFF. DNA for the CDR3: TGTGCCAGCACCACCGGGACGACCAATGAGCAGTTCTTC.

This clonotype was counted at least ten times. CDR3 in DNA: TGCTCATCCAATGGGCCAGGGAACACTGAAGCTTTCTTT. As protein: CSSNGPGNTEAFF. The rearrangement joins TRBV29-1 to TRBJ1-1, with D hard to call. Per the germline V gene, CDR1 is SQVTM and CDR2 is ANQGSEA. The CDR3 length is 13 residues.

This clonotype was detected a few times. The chain recombines TRBV5-1 with TRBJ2-2; 7 bases match TRBD1. J was trimmed by 5 bases and V by 4 bases; bases with no gene match: 8. This CDR3 has 15 amino acids. Looked up from germline, CDR1 is SGHRS and CDR2 is YFSETQ. The CDR3 sequence: CASSRGQRGTGELFF. CDR3 DNA sequence: TGCGCCAGCAGCCGGGGACAGAGGGGGACCGGGGAGCTGTTTTTT.

In its sample, this clonotype was seen many times. V and J are TRBV25-1 and TRBJ2-2; D call uncertain. V lost 5 bases and J lost 1, with 5 bases in between. This CDR3 comprises 13 residues. The germline V gene encodes CDR1 MGHDK and CDR2 SYGVNS. The DNA of the CDR3 is TGTGCCAGCAGTTTGGAGAACACCGGGGAGCTGTTTTTT. Translation gives CASSLENTGELFF.

This clonotype has a single count. This clone may be a read error of a much larger clone one base away. V and J are TRBV5-6 and TRBJ1-5; TRBD1 might be the D (6 bases). V lost 3 bases and J 3 bases, leaving 16 bases between the germline ends. Germline assignment: CDR1 SGHDT and CDR2 YYEEEE. The CDR3 length is 16 residues. CDR3 loop: CASSWTAGEDNQPQHF. For the CDR3, the DNA is TGTGCCAGCAGCTGGACAGCCGGGGAGGACAATCAGCCCCAGCATTTT.

This clonotype was seen repeatedly, ten times or more. V usage is TRBV12-3 or TRBV12-4 and J usage is TRBJ1-1; 10 nucleotides match TRBD1. The junction had 5 bases not matched to a gene; V was cut back by 6 bases and J by 7 bases. CDR3 length: 13 residues. This chain's CDR3 is CASRRQGADEAFF. In DNA, the CDR3 is TGTGCCAGCAGAAGACAGGGGGCGGATGAAGCTTTCTTT.

In this sample, this clonotype turned up many times. The gene calls are TRBV20-1 and TRBJ2-3; TRBD2 agrees at 14 bases. Germline loops: CDR1 DFQATT, CDR2 SNEGSKA (reference sequence). V gave up 0 bases and J gave up 4 bases; unmatched junction bases: 6. The CDR3 length is 17 residues. The CDR3 region has the DNA TGCAGTGCTAGAGATCAGGGGACTAGCGGGAGCCCAGATACGCAGTATTTT. Its translation is CSARDQGTSGSPDTQYF.

There are many counts of this clonotype. The chain joins TRBV14 to TRBJ2-7, with TRBD2 identical over 8 bases. Germline V gene data show CDR1 as SGHDN and CDR2 as FVKESK. V was pared by 1 base and J by 5 bases, with 10 bases of the junction left unmatched. The CDR3 extends over 16 amino acids. The CDR3 coding sequence is TGTGCCAGCAGCCAAGCGTCTGCGGGAGGAACCAACGAGCAGTACTTC. It yields the protein CASSQASAGGTNEQYF.

Remarks on this clonotype: A read error may explain this, as a much larger clone is one base away. V is TRBV6-1 and J is TRBJ2-7; a weak D match, TRBD2 (6 bases). The germline V gene has CDR1 MNHNS and CDR2 SASEGT. The CDR3 loop spans 15 amino acids. The CDR3 sequence: CASSESPGLSYDQYF. CDR3 nucleotides: TGTGCCAGCAGTGAATCCCCGGGACTTTCCTACGATCAGTACTTC.

This clonotype was counted many times. This chain links TRBV6-1 with TRBJ2-3; maybe TRBD2 (6 bases). Germline V gene sequence: CDR1 MNHNS, CDR2 SASEGT. The CDR3 has 17 residues. V lost 6 bases to trimming and J lost 1 base, with 20 bases between them. The CDR3 here is CASRIFQVSGGTDTQYF. CDR3 DNA sequence: TGTGCCAGCAGGATTTTTCAGGTGTCGGGGGGCACAGATACGCAGTATTTT.

This clonotype was observed many times. V and J are TRBV7-6 and TRBJ2-3; D remains ambiguous. The germline V gene encodes CDR1 SGHVS and CDR2 FNYEAQ. With 5 bases removed from V and 2 bases from J, the gap between germline ends came to 14 bases. This CDR3 is 15 amino acids long. In DNA, the CDR3 is TGTGCCAGCAGCGAGGCGGCGAGATTCACAGATACGCAGTATTTT. Amino acids: CASSEAARFTDTQYF.

The sample holds many counts of this clonotype. The chain is built from TRBV11-1 and TRBJ2-7; D possibly corresponds to TRBD2 (7 bases). The V gene's germline CDR1 is SGHAT and CDR2 FQDESV (reference sequence). V dropped 0 bases and J dropped 2 bases, with 11 bases sitting between them. The length of the CDR3 is 15 residues. CDR3 in DNA: TGTGCCAGCAGCTTAGCGCTAGGGGGGGCCTACGAGCAGTACTTC. Protein sequence: CASSLALGGAYEQYF. The full variable domain, in which reference TRBV11-1 and TRBJ2-7 provide the parts outside the CDR3, is EAEVAQSPRYKITEKSQAVAFWCDPISGHATLYWYRQILGQGPELLVQFQDESVVDDSQLPKDRFSAERLKGVDSTLKIQPAELGDSAMYLCASSLALGGAYEQYFGPGTRLTVT.

This clonotype showed up many times. The chain has TRBV6-5 and TRBJ2-1; TRBD1 matches at 7 bases. This CDR3 is built from 12 residues. After removal of 5 bases from V and 8 bases from J, the junction contained 3 bases not matched to a gene. Germline CDR1 and CDR2: MNHEY and SVGAGI. The CDR3 protein is CASSTGTDEQFF. The DNA for the CDR3 is TGTGCCAGCAGTACCGGGACAGATGAGCAGTTCTTC.

Worth noting for this clonotype: A much larger clone lies a single base off, so this may be a read error. V usage is TRBV18 and J usage is TRBJ2-2; either TRBD1 or TRBD2 may fit D (5 bases each). CDR3 length equals 14 residues. Trimming took off 11 bases at V and 2 bases at J, with 15 bases between the two ends. Germline V gene data show CDR1 as KGHSH and CDR2 as LQKENI. CDR3 region: CAGGRGQNTGELFF. The CDR3 DNA is TGTGCCGGAGGACGGGGCCAAAACACCGGGGAGCTGTTTTTT.

This clonotype was recorded many times. The chain joins TRBV28 to TRBJ2-3, with D possibly being TRBD2 (6 bases). Trimming pared 6 bases from V and 2 bases from J, leaving 15 bases between. Germline lookup yields CDR1 MDHEN and CDR2 SYDVKM. The CDR3 covers 15 residues. As DNA, the CDR3 is TGTGCCAGCAGAAGGGACTCCTTCTACACAGATACGCAGTATTTT. The encoded protein is CASRRDSFYTDTQYF.

This clonotype was detected a few times. A much larger clone is a single base away; this may be a read error. The chain uses TRBV5-1 and TRBJ2-1; D remains ambiguous. CDR3 size: 16 residues. From germline, CDR1 is SGHRS and CDR2 YFSETQ. CDR3 bases: TGCACCAGCAGCTTGCGGTCCAGGACCGATTACAATGAGCAGTTCTTC. Encoded protein: CTSSLRSRTDYNEQFF. The full variable domain, its missing parts supplied by reference TRBV5-1 and TRBJ2-1, is KAGVTQTPRYLIKTRGQQVTLSCSPISGHRSVSWYQQTPGQGLQFLFEYFSETQRNKGNFPGRFSGRQFSNSRSEMNVSTLELGDSALYLCTSSLRSRTDYNEQFFGPGTRLTVL.

The sample holds a few counts of this clonotype. The CDR3 reads CSAPAKETQYF. CDR3 nucleotide sequence: TGCAGCGCCCCGGCTAAAGAGACCCAGTACTTC. The chain joins TRBV29-1 to TRBJ2-5, with D hard to call. CDR1 is SQVTM and CDR2 is ANQGSEA in the germline V gene. The CDR3 is made up of 11 amino acids. The germline V and J ends were trimmed by 7 bases and 3 bases, with 9 bases remaining between them.

Note on this clonotype: Since a much larger clone is just one base distant, this may be a read error. V gene TRBV11-2 combines with J gene TRBJ2-1; TRBD2 agrees at 7 bases. J gave up 2 bases and V 2 bases, and 18 bases lay outside the gene matches. The germline CDR1 and CDR2 sequences are SGHAT and FQNNGV. The length of the CDR3 is 20 residues. CDR3 amino acids: CASSLFLLGAGIPTYNEQFF. CDR3 sequence (DNA): TGTGCCAGCAGCTTATTCCTTCTAGGAGCGGGAATTCCTACCTACAATGAGCAGTTCTTC. Using reference TRBV11-2 and TRBJ2-1 for the parts outside the CDR3, the full variable domain is EAGVAQSPRYKIIEKRQSVAFWCNPISGHATLYWYQQILGQGPKLLIQFQNNGVVDDSQLPKDRFSAERLKGVDSTLKIQPAKLEDSAVYLCASSLFLLGAGIPTYNEQFFGPGTRLTVL.